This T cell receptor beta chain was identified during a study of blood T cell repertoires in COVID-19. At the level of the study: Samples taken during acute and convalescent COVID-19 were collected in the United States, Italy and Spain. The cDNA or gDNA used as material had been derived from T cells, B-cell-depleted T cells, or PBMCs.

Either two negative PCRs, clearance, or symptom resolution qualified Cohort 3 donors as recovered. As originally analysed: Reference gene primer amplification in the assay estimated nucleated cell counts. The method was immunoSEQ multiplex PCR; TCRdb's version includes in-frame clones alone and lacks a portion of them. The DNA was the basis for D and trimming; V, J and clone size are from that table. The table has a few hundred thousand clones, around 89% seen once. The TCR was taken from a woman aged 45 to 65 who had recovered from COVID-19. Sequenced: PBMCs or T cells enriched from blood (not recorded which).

This chain's CDR3 is CASSLQTSGSFREQFF. The CDR3, as DNA: TGTGCCAGCAGCCTCCAGACTAGCGGGAGCTTTAGGGAGCAGTTCTTC. The V and J genes are TRBV6-2 or TRBV6-3 and TRBJ2-1, with TRBD2 matching 12 bases. V was clipped by 6 bases and J by 10 bases; unmatched bases: 13. The CDR3 is 16 amino acids. CDR1 and CDR2 from the germline V gene are MNHEY and SVGEGT.